The clone carrying this TCR beta chain was recorded at least ten times. TCRdb called the multiplex PCR reads again in MiXCR, with one record for every CDR3 protein. The data show some 130,000 distinct CDR3 sequences, roughly 21% seen once. These data belong to a study of breast tumors, draining lymph nodes, adjacent tissues. Samples came from axillary lymph nodes draining the breast cancer. Trimming removed 3 bases from V and 9 bases from J, with 24 bases in between. This CDR3 is built from 16 residues. Germline V lookup: CDR1 DFQATT, CDR2 SNEGSKA (reference sequence). The V and J genes are TRBV20-1 and TRBJ2-1; D ambiguous. The receptor comes from a female donor with breast cancer. Some clones in this sample may be carry-over from other donors' samples. Sequenced: axillary lymph node tissue. CDR3 DNA: TGCAGTGCTAGGGGCGGTGTGACGTCGCTTGCCCCTGAGCAGTTCTTC. Translated: CSARGGVTSLAPEQFF.